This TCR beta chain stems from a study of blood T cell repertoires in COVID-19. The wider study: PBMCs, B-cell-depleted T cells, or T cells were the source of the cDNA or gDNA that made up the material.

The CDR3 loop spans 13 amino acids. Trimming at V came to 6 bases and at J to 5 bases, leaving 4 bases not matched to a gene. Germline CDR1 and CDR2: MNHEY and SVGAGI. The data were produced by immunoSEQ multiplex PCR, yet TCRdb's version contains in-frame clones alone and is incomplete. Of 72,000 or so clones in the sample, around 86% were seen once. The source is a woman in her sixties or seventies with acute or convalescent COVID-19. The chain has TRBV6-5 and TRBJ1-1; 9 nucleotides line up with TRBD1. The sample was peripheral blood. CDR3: CASRRGQGTEAFF. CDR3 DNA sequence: TGTGCCAGCAGGCGAGGACAGGGGACTGAAGCTTTCTTT.